These 21 T cell receptor beta chains were all obtained from the same sample, sequenced in a study of T cells after posttransplantation cyclophosphamide. TCRdb's copy holds only in-frame clones and misses some; the assay was immunoSEQ multiplex PCR. This record lists some 40,000 clones, none seen once only, and the top ten clones contain over 5.5%. Sequencing was done on a sample of PBMCs. These receptors were collected from a man aged 30-40 years in good health and a related stem cell transplant donor.

This clone was found many times. The chain links TRBV19 to TRBJ1-4, with a tentative D call TRBD1 (5 bases). Germline loops: CDR1 LNHDA, CDR2 SQIVND (reference sequence). The CDR3 runs 15 residues. The V and J ends lost 2 bases and 8 bases respectively, with 15 bases between them. CDR3 protein: CASSITGAGNEKLFF. The DNA for the CDR3 is TGTGCCAGTAGTATAACAGGAGCGGGTAACGAAAAACTGTTTTTT.

This clone was recorded many times. The chain has TRBV7-2 and TRBJ2-1; D might be TRBD2 (6 bases). Trimming cost V 6 bases and J 4 bases, with 16 bases left between them. From germline, CDR1 is SGHTA and CDR2 FQGNSA. CDR3 length equals 15 residues. CDR3 DNA sequence: TGTGCCAGCAGGATTCTAGCGAGAGGATACAATGAGCAGTTCTTC. Its translation: CASRILARGYNEQFF.

Ten or more counts support this clone. V usage is TRBV19 and J usage is TRBJ2-3, with 8 bases matching TRBD1. Trimming cost V 6 bases and J 5 bases; bases outside gene matches: 4. Germline V gives CDR1 LNHDA, CDR2 SQIVND (reference sequence). CDR3 size: 13 residues. The CDR3 sequence: CASSGTGKDTQYF. CDR3 DNA: TGTGCCAGTAGCGGGACAGGAAAAGATACGCAGTATTTT.

Many counts were recorded for this clone. The rearrangement joins TRBV19 to TRBJ1-1; tentatively, D is TRBD1 (5 bases). This CDR3 comprises 14 residues. Trimming removed 3 bases at V and 1 base at J, with 9 bases between. Germline values: CDR1 LNHDA, CDR2 SQIVND (reference sequence). The CDR3, as DNA: TGTGCCAGTAGTATCAGGGTTGGGAACACTGAAGCTTTCTTT. This codes for CASSIRVGNTEAFF.

This clone was recorded many times. The CDR3, as DNA: TGCGCCAGCAGCTCGGAGGTAGGACTAGCGGCAGGGTACGAGCAGTACTTC. Residues: CASSSEVGLAAGYEQYF. The chain employs TRBV5-1 and TRBJ2-7; 10 bases align to TRBD2. J lost 4 bases, V lost 3 bases, and 13 bases had no gene match. Looked up from germline, CDR1 is SGHRS and CDR2 is YFSETQ. The CDR3 contains 17 residues. The full variable domain, rest sourced from reference TRBV5-1 and TRBJ2-7, is KAGVTQTPRYLIKTRGQQVTLSCSPISGHRSVSWYQQTPGQGLQFLFEYFSETQRNKGNFPGRFSGRQFSNSRSEMNVSTLELGDSALYLCASSSEVGLAAGYEQYFGPGTRLTVT.

This clone showed up many times. This chain links TRBV6-1 with TRBJ2-3; the match to TRBD1 covers 8 bases. This CDR3 comprises 15 residues. V gave up 2 bases and J gave up 4 bases; unmatched junction bases: 5. CDR1 MNHNS and CDR2 SASEGT come from the germline V gene. CDR3 sequence reads: CASSELPGGADTQYF. In DNA, the CDR3 is TGTGCCAGCAGTGAACTCCCAGGGGGCGCAGATACGCAGTATTTT.

This clone was found many times. The rearrangement links TRBV19 to TRBJ1-2; no clear D. This CDR3 spans 14 amino acids. CDR1 LNHDA and CDR2 SQIVND come from the germline V gene (reference sequence). V lost 4 bases, J lost 7 bases, and 16 bases lay in between. CDR3 amino acids: CASSTSQGWSGYTF. Here the CDR3 DNA reads TGTGCCAGTAGTACCTCACAAGGGTGGAGTGGCTACACCTTC. Filled out from reference TRBV19 and TRBJ1-2, the complete variable domain reads DGGITQSPKYLFRKEGQNVTLSCEQNLNHDAMYWYRQDPGQGLRLIYYSQIVNDFQKGDIAEGYSVSREKKESFPLTVTSAQKNPTAFYLCASSTSQGWSGYTFGSGTRLTVV.

This clone was seen repeatedly, ten times or more. The chain carries TRBV9 and TRBJ1-3, with 10 bases identical to TRBD1. The CDR3 has 17 amino acids. V dropped 4 bases and J dropped 0; count of bases not matched to a gene: 7. Germline V CDR1 and CDR2: SGDLS, YYNGEE. CDR3 coding DNA: TGTGCCAGCAGCCAACTGGGACAGGGGCCCTCTGGAAACACCATATATTTT. Its protein is CASSQLGQGPSGNTIYF.

This clone was recorded at least ten times. The chain is built from TRBV6-1 and TRBJ1-6; D is possibly TRBD1 (6 bases). The ends were cut back, 3 bases at V and 9 bases at J, with 9 bases in the middle. This CDR3 comprises 13 residues. Germline CDR1 and CDR2: MNHNS and SASEGT. CDR3 sequence: CASSDRRGSPLHF. The DNA for the CDR3 is TGTGCCAGCAGTGATCGCAGGGGTTCACCCCTCCACTTT.

In its sample, this clone was seen many times. CDR3: CASSQDPHMNTGELFF. For the CDR3, the DNA is TGTGCCAGCAGCCAAGATCCCCACATGAACACCGGGGAGCTGTTTTTT. The chain links TRBV4-2 to TRBJ2-2, with D hard to call. CDR3 size: 16 residues. With 0 bases removed from V and 1 base from J, the gap between germline ends came to 9 bases. The germline CDR1 and CDR2 sequences are LGHNA and YNFKEQ.

Many counts were recorded for this clone. The chain links TRBV6-6 to TRBJ1-5, with D possibly being TRBD1 (6 bases). The CDR3 runs 15 residues. Per germline, CDR1 MNHNY and CDR2 SVGAGI (reference sequence). V was trimmed by 5 bases and J by 6 bases, leaving 17 bases between them. The CDR3 loop reads CASSTQGRGSQPQHF. The CDR3 DNA follows: TGTGCCAGCAGTACGCAGGGGAGAGGCAGTCAGCCCCAGCATTTT.

This clone was seen repeatedly, ten times or more. V is TRBV7-9 and J is TRBJ1-4; TRBD1 agrees at 7 bases. V was clipped by 10 bases and J by 8 bases; unmatched bases: 10. Germline values: CDR1 SEHNR, CDR2 FQNEAQ (reference sequence). This CDR3 region has 13 residues. The CDR3 is CATARGRSEKLFF. Written as DNA, the CDR3 is TGTGCCACGGCCAGGGGGAGGTCAGAAAAACTGTTTTTT.

This clone showed up many times. The rearrangement uses TRBV6-5 and TRBJ2-7; 13 positions match TRBD2. The germline CDR1 and CDR2 sequences are MNHEY and SVGAGI. V was pared by 6 bases and J by 5 bases, with 4 bases of the junction left unmatched. The CDR3 runs 14 residues. The CDR3 reads CASRDTSGGDEQYF. CDR3 DNA sequence: TGTGCCAGCAGAGACACTAGCGGGGGGGACGAGCAGTACTTC.

This clone has a count of ten or more. This rearrangement joins TRBV5-1 to TRBJ2-7; 8 nucleotides line up with TRBD2. V was pared by 5 bases and J by 2 bases, with 12 bases of the junction left unmatched. The V gene's germline CDR1 is SGHRS and CDR2 YFSETQ. CDR3 size: 16 residues. CDR3 bases: TGCGCCAGCAGTCTCGGGGCGGGGGGCCCCCCCTACGAGCAGTACTTC. Its protein product is CASSLGAGGPPYEQYF.

In this sample, this clone turned up many times. The chain joins TRBV5-6 to TRBJ2-7; 8 nucleotides match TRBD1. The trim removed 0 bases at V and 2 bases at J, leaving 10 bases unmatched. Germline CDR1 and CDR2: SGHDT and YYEEEE. This CDR3 contains 17 residues. CDR3 sequence reads: CASSLGAAGQATYEQYF. In nucleotides, the CDR3 is TGTGCCAGCAGCTTGGGGGCCGCGGGACAGGCGACCTACGAGCAGTACTTC.

In this sample, this clone turned up a few times. The rearrangement uses TRBV6-6 and TRBJ2-5; D remains unclear. V lost 2 bases and J 4 bases, leaving 8 bases between the germline ends. Germline assignment: CDR1 MNHNY and CDR2 SVGAGI (reference sequence). This CDR3 has 13 residues. In nucleotides, the CDR3 is TGTGCCAGCAGTTACATGTCCGGAGAGACCCAGTACTTC. Protein product: CASSYMSGETQYF.

In its sample, this clone was seen many times. This sequence joins TRBV5-1 and TRBJ2-4; D is perhaps TRBD1 (5 bases). The CDR3 length is 10 residues. The germline gives CDR1 SGHRS, CDR2 YFSETQ. Between the trimmed V and J ends, which lost 5 bases and 9 bases, there was a span of 6 bases. The CDR3 region is CASRGRIQYF. In DNA, the CDR3 is TGCGCCAGCAGGGGGCGCATTCAGTACTTC.

This clone was counted ten times or more. The CDR3, as DNA: TGTGCCAGCAGTGACTTTTCCGGGACATCCAACACTGAAGCTTTCTTT. This translates into CASSDFSGTSNTEAFF. The chain carries TRBV6-1 and TRBJ1-1; possibly TRBD1 for D (6 bases). The germline V gene has CDR1 MNHNS and CDR2 SASEGT. There are 16 residues in the CDR3. Trimming left V 3 bases short and J 2 bases short, with 16 bases between.

There are many counts of this clone. This chain connects TRBV4-1 to TRBJ1-4; D gene uncertain. CDR3 length: 14 residues. Looked up from germline, CDR1 is MGHRA and CDR2 is YSYEKL. Trimming removed 3 bases from V and 8 bases from J, with 13 bases in between. The CDR3 nucleotides are TGCGCCAGCAGCCACGTCGGAGCGGGCGAAAAACTGTTTTTT. It specifies CASSHVGAGEKLFF.

V and J are TRBV19 and TRBJ1-2, with D tentatively TRBD1 (5 bases). Germline-derived CDR1 and CDR2 are LNHDA and SQIVND (reference sequence). Deletions cut 0 bases from V and 7 bases from J, with 6 bases between. This CDR3 spans 12 amino acids. The CDR3 coding sequence is TGTGCCAGTAGTATAGACAGGGCTGGCTACACCTTC. This sequence encodes CASSIDRAGYTF.

This clone came up many times. The chain couples TRBV10-3 to TRBJ2-7; a weak D match, TRBD2 (7 bases). The CDR3 is 15 amino acids. Trimming pared 2 bases from V and 6 bases from J, leaving 17 bases between. The germline V gene encodes CDR1 ENHRY and CDR2 SYGVKD. CDR3 bases: TGTGCCATCAGTGAGACACCCCCAGGGGAGGGCGAGCAGTACTTC. It translates to CAISETPPGEGEQYF.